These 24 T cell receptor beta chains share one sample of origin, sequenced in a study of regulatory T cells in long-lasting Graves disease. Time point described: persistent/refractory GD, antithyroid drugs over 5 years with positive TRAb. With RNA extracted from PBMCs as input, the TCR library was made. Assembly of TCR beta libraries relied on iRepertoire HTBI primers together with Arm-PCR of CDR3 regions. Each CDR3 protein is one row after TCRdb ran MiXCR on the multiplex PCR reads. The sample has around 450,000 distinct CDR3 sequences, under 25% seen once; the top ten hold more than 6%. The sample in question was peripheral blood mononuclear cells (PBMCs), obtained when the disease was refractory, from a patient treated with antithyroid drugs. All receptors derive from a female donor with Graves disease.

Many counts were recorded for this clonotype. The chain employs TRBV7-9 and TRBJ2-5; D may be TRBD1 (6 bases). This CDR3 spans 16 amino acids. CDR1 and CDR2 (germline): SEHNR, FQNEAQ (reference sequence). Between the trimmed V and J ends, which lost 1 base and 2 bases, there was a span of 14 bases. The CDR3 DNA sequence: TGTGCCAGCAGCTTAGGTGTGGGGGCAGGACAAGAGACCCAGTACTTC. Translating it yields CASSLGVGAGQETQYF.

This clonotype was counted at least ten times. The V call is TRBV6-1, the J call TRBJ1-1; 7 positions match TRBD1. This CDR3 region has 15 residues. Per germline, CDR1 MNHNS and CDR2 SASEGT. J was trimmed by 4 bases and V by 5 bases; bases with no gene match: 10. CDR3 nucleotide sequence: TGTGCCAGCAGTCACCAAACAGGGGCGGGCACTGAAGCTTTCTTT. It codes for CASSHQTGAGTEAFF.

Details on this clonotype: The junction differs from germline at one of its ends, possibly a read error. The chain has TRBV24-1 and TRBJ2-7; unclear D gene. The CDR3 loop spans 16 amino acids. Per the germline V gene, CDR1 is KGHDR and CDR2 is SFDVKD. The CDR3 DNA follows: TGTGCCACCAGTGATTCGTATGGAGCCGTTCTCAACCGGTTGGACTTC. This encodes CATSDSYGAVLNRLDF.

The table lists this clonotype with many counts. The chain uses TRBV27 and TRBJ2-5; 11 positions agree with TRBD2. After removal of 6 bases from V and 4 bases from J, the junction contained 10 bases not matched to a gene. The CDR3 is 16 residues long. Per the germline V gene, CDR1 is MNHEY and CDR2 is SMNVEV (reference sequence). The chain's CDR3 is CASRRSGRALGETQYF. The CDR3, as DNA: TGTGCCAGCAGACGTAGCGGGAGGGCCCTCGGAGAGACCCAGTACTTC.

The gene calls are TRBV5-1 and TRBJ1-1; 7 bases line up with TRBD1. In germline, CDR1 is SGHRS, CDR2 YFSETQ. The CDR3 has 16 residues. Germline trimming cut 4 bases from V and 3 bases from J; bases unmatched to any gene: 12. In DNA form, the CDR3 reads TGCGCCAGCAGCCCCACAGGGGCCGCCCAGGACACTGAAGCTTTCTTT. It translates to CASSPTGAAQDTEAFF. The whole variable domain, filled in from reference TRBV5-1 and TRBJ1-1, reads KAGVTQTPRYLIKTRGQQVTLSCSPISGHRSVSWYQQTPGQGLQFLFEYFSETQRNKGNFPGRFSGRQFSNSRSEMNVSTLELGDSALYLCASSPTGAAQDTEAFFGQGTRLTVV.

The chain uses TRBV6-4 and TRBJ1-6; the D gene is possibly TRBD1 (5 bases). The germline V and J ends were trimmed by 5 bases and 2 bases, with 10 bases remaining between them. Germline CDR1 MRHNA, CDR2 SNTAGT. This CDR3 spans 15 amino acids. The CDR3 reads CASSYAGTYNSPLHF. CDR3 coding DNA: TGTGCCAGCAGTTACGCAGGGACCTATAATTCACCCCTCCACTTT.

This clonotype was seen only a few times. V is TRBV6-5 and J is TRBJ1-3; tentative D call: TRBD1 (6 bases). Germline V CDR1 and CDR2: MNHEY, SVGAGI. This CDR3 contains 15 residues. V was trimmed by 2 bases and J by 0 bases, leaving 8 bases between them. The DNA of the CDR3 is TGTGCCAGCAGTTACGGGGGCAACTCTGGAAACACCATATATTTT. Its translation is CASSYGGNSGNTIYF.

The V call is TRBV28, the J call TRBJ1-5; TRBD1 might be the D (5 bases). The V gene lost 7 bases and the J gene lost 3 bases, with 13 bases spanning the gap. Germline values: CDR1 MDHEN, CDR2 SYDVKM. CDR3 length: 14 residues. The CDR3 coding sequence is TGTGCCAGCAAACTGGGGGGGTCCAATCAGCCCCAGCATTTT. It yields the protein CASKLGGSNQPQHF.

This clonotype was seen a few times. The chain links TRBV28 to TRBJ1-1, with 11 nucleotides matching TRBD1. V lost 3 bases to trimming and J lost 0 bases; unmatched junction nucleotides: 15. The CDR3 is 20 residues long. Per the germline V gene, CDR1 is MDHEN and CDR2 is SYDVKM. The CDR3 coding sequence is TGTGCCAGCAGTTTCATCTCATTCGGGACAGGGGGTTTAATGAACACTGAAGCTTTCTTT. It encodes CASSFISFGTGGLMNTEAFF.

There are a few counts of this clonotype. The rearrangement joins TRBV6-1 to TRBJ1-6; no reliable D call. This CDR3 contains 17 residues. V lost 6 bases to trimming and J lost 0 bases, with 15 bases between them. Per the germline V gene, CDR1 is MNHNS and CDR2 is SASEGT. CDR3 sequence reads: CASSLAVPSSYNSPLHF. The CDR3 DNA reads as TGTGCCAGCAGCCTAGCGGTTCCGAGCTCCTATAATTCACCCCTCCACTTT.

This clonotype occurred many times. V and J are TRBV12-3 or TRBV12-4 and TRBJ1-3; D not resolved. The length of the CDR3 is 16 residues. Trimming took 3 bases from V and 3 from J, leaving 15 bases between them. For the CDR3, the DNA is TGTGCCAGCAGTTTGTATACCGAATCCCTTGGAAACACCATATATTTT. The encoded protein is CASSLYTESLGNTIYF.

Concerning this clonotype itself: This may come from a read error, since a much larger clone is one base off. V usage is TRBV28 and J usage is TRBJ2-7; 10 bases are a match to TRBD2. The CDR3 extends over 14 amino acids. Germline trimming cut 6 bases from V and 6 bases from J; bases unmatched to any gene: 8. Germline CDR1 reads MDHEN; CDR2 reads SYDVKM. In nucleotides, the CDR3 is TGTGCCAGCAGACGACCAGCGGGGGGGCCCGAGCAGTACTTC. It codes for CASRRPAGGPEQYF.

The chain is built from TRBV20-1 and TRBJ1-6, with D possibly matching TRBD1 (5 bases). The CDR3 runs 13 residues. V lost 6 bases, J lost 6 bases, and 12 bases lay in between. The germline V gene encodes CDR1 DFQATT and CDR2 SNEGSKA (reference sequence). The CDR3 DNA follows: TGCAGTGCCGTCGACAGTCCTAATTCACCCCTCCACTTT. Residues: CSAVDSPNSPLHF.

At least ten counts were recorded for this clonotype. The chain employs TRBV28 and TRBJ1-4, with TRBD1 matching 7 bases. The CDR3 totals 14 residues. Germline V gene sequence: CDR1 MDHEN, CDR2 SYDVKM. V gave up 5 bases and J gave up 4 bases; unmatched junction bases: 4. This CDR3 reads CASSPGQSNEKLFF. Written as DNA, the CDR3 is TGTGCCAGCAGTCCGGGACAGAGTAATGAAAAACTGTTTTTT.

This clonotype was seen a handful of times. This sequence joins TRBV12-3 or TRBV12-4 and TRBJ2-3; D may be TRBD1 or TRBD2 (7 bases each). Deletions cut 2 bases from V and 6 bases from J, with 24 bases between. The CDR3 has 18 amino acids. The CDR3: CASSLFLRTGWEGDTQYF. CDR3 nucleotides: TGTGCCAGCAGTTTATTTCTGCGGACAGGATGGGAGGGGGATACGCAGTATTTT.

Ten or more counts support this clonotype. The chain recombines TRBV11-3 with TRBJ2-4; D is unclear. The V end was cut by 1 base, the J end by 7 bases, with 11 bases between. The CDR3 is made up of 14 amino acids. Germline V CDR1 and CDR2: SGHNT, YENEEA. The CDR3: CASSLGGWMNIQYF. In DNA, the CDR3 is TGTGCCAGCAGCTTAGGGGGTTGGATGAACATTCAGTACTTC.

V usage is TRBV7-8 and J usage is TRBJ2-5; 10 positions agree with TRBD2. The V and J ends lost 8 bases and 5 bases, in that order; junction bases with no gene match: 17. Per germline, CDR1 SGHVS and CDR2 FQNEAQ. This CDR3 spans 17 amino acids. DNA for the CDR3: TGTGCCAGCTCACCACCGCTAGCGGGAGAAACCGGGGAGACCCAGTACTTC. Its protein is CASSPPLAGETGETQYF.

The J gene is TRBJ2-5, the V gene TRBV24-1; TRBD2 matches at 11 bases. Matching the DNA end better, TRBJ2-1 makes the J call doubtful. The CDR3 runs to 19 residues. The germline CDR1 and CDR2 sequences are KGHDR and SFDVKD. CDR3 coding DNA: TGTGCCACCAGTGATTTGGGGTTTAGCGGGGGGGCCGGTCGAGATGAGCAGTTCTTC. It translates to CATSDLGFSGGAGRDEQFF.

Comment on this clonotype: A much larger clone differs by one base, so this may be a read error. The V call is TRBV3-1, the J call TRBJ1-2, with no clear D. Germline loops: CDR1 LGHDT, CDR2 YNNKEL (reference sequence). CDR3 length: 13 amino acids. CDR3 coding DNA: TGTGCCAGCAGCCAAGCGGGCGCGGATGGCTGCACCTTC. This encodes CASSQAGADGCTF. The whole variable domain, filled in from reference TRBV3-1 and TRBJ1-2, reads DTAVSQTPKYLVTQMGNDKSIKCEQNLGHDTMYWYKQDSKKFLKIMFSYNNKELIINETVPNRFSPKSPDKAHLNLHINSLELGDSAVYFCASSQAGADGCTFGSGTRLTVV.

This clonotype was observed many times. The V gene is TRBV10-3, the J gene TRBJ1-2; D is unresolved. The CDR3 has 12 amino acids. The V end was cut by 2 bases, the J end by 7 bases, with 8 bases between. Germline CDR1 and CDR2: ENHRY and SYGVKD. For the CDR3, the DNA is TGTGCCATCAGTGAGACGAACAGTGGCTACACCTTC. Its protein is CAISETNSGYTF.

This clonotype was observed a handful of times. V is TRBV27 and J is TRBJ2-7; perhaps TRBD2 as D (5 bases). The germline V gene has CDR1 MNHEY and CDR2 SMNVEV (reference sequence). The CDR3 extends over 12 amino acids. V lost 10 bases to trimming and J lost 3 bases, with 13 bases between them. CDR3 nucleotides: TGTGCCACCGGCTTTGGGAGCTACGAGCAGTACTTC. This codes for CATGFGSYEQYF.

As DNA, the CDR3 is TGTGCCATGTCTGAGCTCACCGGGGAGCTGTTTTTT. This gives the protein CAMSELTGELFF. The chain employs TRBV10-3 and TRBJ2-2; no reliable D call. From germline, CDR1 is ENHRY and CDR2 SYGVKD. With 9 bases removed from V and 4 bases from J, the gap between germline ends came to 9 bases. This CDR3 has 12 amino acids.

This clonotype has more than one count but fewer than ten. The genes are TRBV7-9 and TRBJ1-1; tentatively, D is TRBD1 (6 bases). Trimming removed 7 bases from V and 4 bases from J, with 13 bases in between. Germline V gene data show CDR1 as SEHNR and CDR2 as FQNEAQ (reference sequence). The CDR3 extends over 13 amino acids. In DNA, the CDR3 is TGTGCCAGCAAATCCCAGGGGATCACTGAAGCTTTCTTT. It translates to CASKSQGITEAFF.

This clonotype showed up many times. The CDR3 DNA reads as TGTGCCAGCAGTGACCCACCGAGGGGGCCAGCTAATGAAAAACTGTTTTTT. Residues: CASSDPPRGPANEKLFF. V is TRBV6-1 and J is TRBJ1-4; TRBD1 matches 7 bases. The CDR3 has 17 amino acids. CDR1 MNHNS and CDR2 SASEGT come from the germline V gene. Trimming removed 3 bases from V and 3 bases from J; junction bases left unmatched: 10.